Shown below are 9 T cell receptor beta chains from a single sample sequenced in a study of early T cells in non-severe SARS-CoV-2 infection. TCRdb called the 5' RACE reads again in MiXCR, with one record for every CDR3 protein. The table lists 100,000 to 150,000 distinct CDR3 sequences, more than 12% of them singletons. Sequencing used whole blood. All receptors derive from an adult who was a healthcare worker with PCR-confirmed SARS-CoV-2 infection or an uninfected control (not recorded which).

The J gene is TRBJ1-5, the V gene TRBV6-2 or TRBV6-3, with 7 positions matching TRBD1. V shed 10 bases and J 1 base; nucleotides not matched to a gene: 7. Germline assignment: CDR1 MNHEY and CDR2 SVGEGT. The CDR3 runs to 14 residues. This CDR3 reads CATMPGQSNQPQHF. The CDR3 bases are TGTGCCACCATGCCGGGACAGAGCAATCAGCCCCAGCATTTT.

This sequence joins TRBV7-3 and TRBJ1-6; 7 bases map to TRBD1. V lost 3 bases to trimming and J lost 8 bases; unmatched junction nucleotides: 7. Germline V lookup: CDR1 SGHTA, CDR2 FQGTGA. The CDR3 is 15 residues long. In nucleotides, the CDR3 is TGTGCCAGCAGCTTGGGGGGGACAGTCGATTCACCCCTCCACTTT. Protein product: CASSLGGTVDSPLHF.

This rearrangement joins TRBV29-1 to TRBJ2-7; possible D gene TRBD1, 6 bases. The CDR3 is 15 residues long. Germline lookup yields CDR1 SQVTM and CDR2 ANQGSEA. The germline V and J ends were trimmed by 5 bases and 3 bases, with 20 bases remaining between them. The CDR3 coding sequence is TGCAGCGTTCGCCCTTCAGGGGCGGCCCACTACGAGCAGTACTTC. Residues: CSVRPSGAAHYEQYF.

This clonotype has only a few counts. In DNA, the CDR3 is TGCAGTGCTAGAGGAGGGAACAGGGTAGCCTACGAGCAGTACTTC. Protein sequence: CSARGGNRVAYEQYF. V is TRBV20-1 and J is TRBJ2-7; possibly TRBD1 for D (6 bases). CDR1 DFQATT and CDR2 SNEGSKA come from the germline V gene (reference sequence). The CDR3 covers 15 residues. Trimming took off 1 base at V and 2 bases at J, with 15 bases between the two ends.

The sample holds a few counts of this clonotype. The V and J genes are TRBV9 and TRBJ2-2; unclear D gene. V lost 0 bases to trimming and J lost 6 bases, with 6 bases between them. CDR1 SGDLS and CDR2 YYNGEE come from the germline V gene. CDR3 length: 13 amino acids. The CDR3: CASSVEGAGELFF. The DNA for the CDR3 is TGTGCCAGCAGCGTAGAGGGTGCCGGGGAGCTGTTTTTT.

The V gene is TRBV7-2, the J gene TRBJ2-3; D remains unclear. The CDR3 length is 18 residues. The V gene lost 1 base and the J gene lost 2 bases, with 19 bases spanning the gap. Germline V lookup: CDR1 SGHTA, CDR2 FQGNSA. The DNA for the CDR3 is TGTGCCAGCAGCTTAGGGGTGCTCCCTAGAGGCCCCACAGATACGCAGTATTTT. Translating it yields CASSLGVLPRGPTDTQYF. Full variable domain (missing parts from reference TRBV7-2 and TRBJ2-3): GAGVSQSPSNKVTEKGKDVELRCDPISGHTALYWYRQSLGQGLEFLIYFQGNSAPDKSGLPSDRFSAERTGGSVSTLTIQRTQQEDSAVYLCASSLGVLPRGPTDTQYFGPGTRLTVL.

This clonotype has more than one count but fewer than ten. The chain combines TRBV20-1 with TRBJ1-5, with no clear D. Germline lookup yields CDR1 DFQATT and CDR2 SNEGSKA (reference sequence). The CDR3 loop spans 13 amino acids. V gave up 0 bases and J gave up 11 bases, with 14 bases separating them. CDR3 nucleotide sequence: TGCAGTGCTAGAGATCAATCGGGTCTGGCCCAGCATTTT. Translated: CSARDQSGLAQHF.

This clonotype was recorded many times. CDR3 nucleotide sequence: TGTGCCAGCAGCGCGGGACAGGCCGGGACCCAGTACTTC. Amino acid sequence: CASSAGQAGTQYF. The J gene is TRBJ2-5, the V gene TRBV7-2, with 8 bases lining up with TRBD1. From germline, CDR1 is SGHTA and CDR2 FQGNSA. CDR3 size: 13 residues. V lost 5 bases, J lost 7 bases, and 6 bases stayed unmatched.

Comment on this clonotype: Compared with germline, one end of the junction differs, possibly owing to a read error. The chain links TRBV5-1 to TRBJ2-3; D is ambiguous. Germline V gene lookup returns CDR1 SGHRS and CDR2 YFSETQ. CDR3 length: 15 residues. The CDR3 region is CASSTQLPSTDTQYF. In nucleotides, the CDR3 is TGTGCCAGCAGCACCCAACTTCCCAGCACAGATACGCAGTATTTT.